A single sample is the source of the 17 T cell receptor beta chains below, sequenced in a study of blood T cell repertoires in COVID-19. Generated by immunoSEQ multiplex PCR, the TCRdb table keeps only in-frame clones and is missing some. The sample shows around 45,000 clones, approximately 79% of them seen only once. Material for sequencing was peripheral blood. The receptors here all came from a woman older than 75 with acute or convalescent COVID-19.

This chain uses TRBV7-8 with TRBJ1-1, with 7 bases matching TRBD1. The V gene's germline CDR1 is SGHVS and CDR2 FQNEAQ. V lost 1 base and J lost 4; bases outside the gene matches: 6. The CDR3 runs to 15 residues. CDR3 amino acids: CASSLEGAGGTEAFF. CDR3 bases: TGTGCCAGCAGCTTAGAGGGGGCAGGGGGCACTGAAGCTTTCTTT.

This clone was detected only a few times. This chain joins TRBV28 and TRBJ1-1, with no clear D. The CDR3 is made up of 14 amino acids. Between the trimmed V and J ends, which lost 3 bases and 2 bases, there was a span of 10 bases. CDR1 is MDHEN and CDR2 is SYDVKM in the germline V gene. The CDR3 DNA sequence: TGTGCCAGCAGTTTGGCCAGTTATAACACTGAAGCTTTCTTT. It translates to CASSLASYNTEAFF.

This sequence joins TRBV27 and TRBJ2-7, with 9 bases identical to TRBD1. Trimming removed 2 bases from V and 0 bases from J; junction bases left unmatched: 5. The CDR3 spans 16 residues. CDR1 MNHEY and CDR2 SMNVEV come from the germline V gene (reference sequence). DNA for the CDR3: TGTGCCAGCAGTTTAGGGACAGGGACCTCCTCCTACGAGCAGTACTTC. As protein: CASSLGTGTSSYEQYF.

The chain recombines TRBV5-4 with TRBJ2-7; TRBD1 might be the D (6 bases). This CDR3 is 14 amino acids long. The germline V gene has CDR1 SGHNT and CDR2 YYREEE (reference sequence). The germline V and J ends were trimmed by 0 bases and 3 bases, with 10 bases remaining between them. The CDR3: CASSLGQGSYEQYF. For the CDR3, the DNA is TGTGCCAGCAGCTTGGGTCAGGGGAGCTACGAGCAGTACTTC.

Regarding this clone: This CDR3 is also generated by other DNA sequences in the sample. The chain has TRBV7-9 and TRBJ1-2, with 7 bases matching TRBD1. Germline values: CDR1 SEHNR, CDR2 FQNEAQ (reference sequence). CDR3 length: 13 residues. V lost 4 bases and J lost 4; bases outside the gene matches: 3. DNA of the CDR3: TGTGCCAGCAGCTCGGGACAGCGCTATGGCTACACCTTC. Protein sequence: CASSSGQRYGYTF.

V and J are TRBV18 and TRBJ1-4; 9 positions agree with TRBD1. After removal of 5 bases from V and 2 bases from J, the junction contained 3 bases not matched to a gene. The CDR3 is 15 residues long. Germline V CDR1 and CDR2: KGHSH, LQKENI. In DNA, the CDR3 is TGTGCCAGCTCATCGACAGGGGGGACTAATGAAAAACTGTTTTTT. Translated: CASSSTGGTNEKLFF.

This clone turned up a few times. The CDR3 here is CASSLTGGVTEAFF. Written as DNA, the CDR3 is TGTGCCAGCAGCTTGACAGGGGGTGTCACTGAAGCTTTCTTT. The rearrangement links TRBV5-5 to TRBJ1-1; 8 nucleotides line up with TRBD1. V shed 1 base and J 4 bases; nucleotides not matched to a gene: 3. This CDR3 has 14 residues. Germline loops: CDR1 SGHKS, CDR2 YYEKEE (reference sequence).

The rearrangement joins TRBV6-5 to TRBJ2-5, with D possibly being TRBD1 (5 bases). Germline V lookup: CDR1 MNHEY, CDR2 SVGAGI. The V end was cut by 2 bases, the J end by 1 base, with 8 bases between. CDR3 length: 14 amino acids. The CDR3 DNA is TGTGCCAGCAGTTACGGGGCGGTCCAAGAGACCCAGTACTTC. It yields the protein CASSYGAVQETQYF.

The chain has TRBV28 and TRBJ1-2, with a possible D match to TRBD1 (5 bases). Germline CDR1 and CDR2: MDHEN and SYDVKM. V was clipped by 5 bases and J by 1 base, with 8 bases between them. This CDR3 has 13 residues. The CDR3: CASSHDSNYGYTF. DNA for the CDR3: TGTGCCAGCAGTCACGACAGTAACTATGGCTACACCTTC.

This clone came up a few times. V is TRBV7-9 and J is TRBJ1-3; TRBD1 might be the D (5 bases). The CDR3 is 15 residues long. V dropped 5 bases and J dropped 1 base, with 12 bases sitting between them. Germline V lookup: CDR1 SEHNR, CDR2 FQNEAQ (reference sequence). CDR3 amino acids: CASSPLRGSGNTIYF. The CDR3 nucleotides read TGTGCCAGCAGCCCCCTACGGGGGTCTGGAAACACCATATATTTT.

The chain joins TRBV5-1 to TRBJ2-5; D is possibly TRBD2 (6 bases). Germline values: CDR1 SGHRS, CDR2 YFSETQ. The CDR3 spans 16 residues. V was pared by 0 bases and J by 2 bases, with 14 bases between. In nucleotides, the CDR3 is TGCGCCAGCAGCTTGGCCCCGGGACGGGAGCAAGAGACCCAGTACTTC. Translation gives CASSLAPGREQETQYF.

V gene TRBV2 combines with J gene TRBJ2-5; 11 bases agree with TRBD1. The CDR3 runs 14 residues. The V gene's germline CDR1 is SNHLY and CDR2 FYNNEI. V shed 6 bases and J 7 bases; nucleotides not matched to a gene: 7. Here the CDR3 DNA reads TGTGCCAGCAGAGCCGGACAGGGGGCTTGGACCCAGTACTTC. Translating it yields CASRAGQGAWTQYF.

CDR3 DNA sequence: TGTGCCAGTAGCCACAGGGAGTCTGGAAACACCATATATTTT. Amino acid sequence: CASSHRESGNTIYF. The J gene is TRBJ1-3, the V gene TRBV19; tentatively, D is TRBD1 (6 bases). The length of the CDR3 is 14 residues. V gave up 6 bases and J gave up 1 base, with 10 bases separating them. Per germline, CDR1 LNHDA and CDR2 SQIVND (reference sequence). The variable domain in full, completed from reference TRBV19 and TRBJ1-3, reads DGGITQSPKYLFRKEGQNVTLSCEQNLNHDAMYWYRQDPGQGLRLIYYSQIVNDFQKGDIAEGYSVSREKKESFPLTVTSAQKNPTAFYLCASSHRESGNTIYFGEGSWLTVV.

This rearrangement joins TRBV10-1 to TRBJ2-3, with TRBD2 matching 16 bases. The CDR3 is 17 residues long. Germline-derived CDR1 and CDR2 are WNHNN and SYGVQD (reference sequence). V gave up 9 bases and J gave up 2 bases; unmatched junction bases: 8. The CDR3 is CAREGLAGGPNTDTQYF. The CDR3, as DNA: TGCGCCAGAGAGGGACTAGCGGGAGGGCCTAACACAGATACGCAGTATTTT.

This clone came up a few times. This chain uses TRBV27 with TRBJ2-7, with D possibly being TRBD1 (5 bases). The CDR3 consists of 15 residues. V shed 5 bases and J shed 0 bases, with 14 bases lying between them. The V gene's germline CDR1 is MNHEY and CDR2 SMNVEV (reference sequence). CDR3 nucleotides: TGTGCCAGCAGTGGGGCAGGGCGCAGCTCCTACGAGCAGTACTTC. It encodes CASSGAGRSSYEQYF.

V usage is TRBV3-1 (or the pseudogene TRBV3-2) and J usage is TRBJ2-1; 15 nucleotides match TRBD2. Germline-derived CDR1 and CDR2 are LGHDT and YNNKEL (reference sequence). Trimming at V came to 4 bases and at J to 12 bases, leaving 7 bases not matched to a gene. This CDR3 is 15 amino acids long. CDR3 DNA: TGTGCCAGCAGCCCCCGGACTAGCGGGAGGGCCGTGCAGTTCTTC. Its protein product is CASSPRTSGRAVQFF.

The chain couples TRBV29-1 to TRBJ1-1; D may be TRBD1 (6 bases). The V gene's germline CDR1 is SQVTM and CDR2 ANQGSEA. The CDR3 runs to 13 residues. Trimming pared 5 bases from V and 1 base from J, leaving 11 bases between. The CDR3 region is CSVPAGANTEAFF. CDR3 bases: TGCAGCGTTCCGGCAGGGGCGAACACTGAAGCTTTCTTT.